Described below is a single T cell receptor beta chain sequence and its context. V lost 0 bases to trimming and J lost 7 bases, with 11 bases between them. CDR3 length: 14 amino acids. Per germline, CDR1 MNHEY and CDR2 SVGAGI. These data belong to a study of blood T cell repertoires in COVID-19. Study-level background: Both acute and convalescent COVID-19 samples were obtained from the United States, Italy and Spain.

TCRdb's copy holds only in-frame clones and misses some; the assay was immunoSEQ multiplex PCR. The repertoire has fewer than 4,500 clones, roughly 80% of them found once; the top ten carry roughly 40%. The sequenced sample was peripheral blood. This receptor was obtained from a human donor with active or convalescent COVID-19. The donor label of this sample is uncertain. V and J are TRBV6-5 and TRBJ2-3, with D uncertain. For the CDR3, the DNA is TGTGCCAGCAGTTACTCGCTGTCAGGCTATACGCAGTATTTT. It translates to CASSYSLSGYTQYF.